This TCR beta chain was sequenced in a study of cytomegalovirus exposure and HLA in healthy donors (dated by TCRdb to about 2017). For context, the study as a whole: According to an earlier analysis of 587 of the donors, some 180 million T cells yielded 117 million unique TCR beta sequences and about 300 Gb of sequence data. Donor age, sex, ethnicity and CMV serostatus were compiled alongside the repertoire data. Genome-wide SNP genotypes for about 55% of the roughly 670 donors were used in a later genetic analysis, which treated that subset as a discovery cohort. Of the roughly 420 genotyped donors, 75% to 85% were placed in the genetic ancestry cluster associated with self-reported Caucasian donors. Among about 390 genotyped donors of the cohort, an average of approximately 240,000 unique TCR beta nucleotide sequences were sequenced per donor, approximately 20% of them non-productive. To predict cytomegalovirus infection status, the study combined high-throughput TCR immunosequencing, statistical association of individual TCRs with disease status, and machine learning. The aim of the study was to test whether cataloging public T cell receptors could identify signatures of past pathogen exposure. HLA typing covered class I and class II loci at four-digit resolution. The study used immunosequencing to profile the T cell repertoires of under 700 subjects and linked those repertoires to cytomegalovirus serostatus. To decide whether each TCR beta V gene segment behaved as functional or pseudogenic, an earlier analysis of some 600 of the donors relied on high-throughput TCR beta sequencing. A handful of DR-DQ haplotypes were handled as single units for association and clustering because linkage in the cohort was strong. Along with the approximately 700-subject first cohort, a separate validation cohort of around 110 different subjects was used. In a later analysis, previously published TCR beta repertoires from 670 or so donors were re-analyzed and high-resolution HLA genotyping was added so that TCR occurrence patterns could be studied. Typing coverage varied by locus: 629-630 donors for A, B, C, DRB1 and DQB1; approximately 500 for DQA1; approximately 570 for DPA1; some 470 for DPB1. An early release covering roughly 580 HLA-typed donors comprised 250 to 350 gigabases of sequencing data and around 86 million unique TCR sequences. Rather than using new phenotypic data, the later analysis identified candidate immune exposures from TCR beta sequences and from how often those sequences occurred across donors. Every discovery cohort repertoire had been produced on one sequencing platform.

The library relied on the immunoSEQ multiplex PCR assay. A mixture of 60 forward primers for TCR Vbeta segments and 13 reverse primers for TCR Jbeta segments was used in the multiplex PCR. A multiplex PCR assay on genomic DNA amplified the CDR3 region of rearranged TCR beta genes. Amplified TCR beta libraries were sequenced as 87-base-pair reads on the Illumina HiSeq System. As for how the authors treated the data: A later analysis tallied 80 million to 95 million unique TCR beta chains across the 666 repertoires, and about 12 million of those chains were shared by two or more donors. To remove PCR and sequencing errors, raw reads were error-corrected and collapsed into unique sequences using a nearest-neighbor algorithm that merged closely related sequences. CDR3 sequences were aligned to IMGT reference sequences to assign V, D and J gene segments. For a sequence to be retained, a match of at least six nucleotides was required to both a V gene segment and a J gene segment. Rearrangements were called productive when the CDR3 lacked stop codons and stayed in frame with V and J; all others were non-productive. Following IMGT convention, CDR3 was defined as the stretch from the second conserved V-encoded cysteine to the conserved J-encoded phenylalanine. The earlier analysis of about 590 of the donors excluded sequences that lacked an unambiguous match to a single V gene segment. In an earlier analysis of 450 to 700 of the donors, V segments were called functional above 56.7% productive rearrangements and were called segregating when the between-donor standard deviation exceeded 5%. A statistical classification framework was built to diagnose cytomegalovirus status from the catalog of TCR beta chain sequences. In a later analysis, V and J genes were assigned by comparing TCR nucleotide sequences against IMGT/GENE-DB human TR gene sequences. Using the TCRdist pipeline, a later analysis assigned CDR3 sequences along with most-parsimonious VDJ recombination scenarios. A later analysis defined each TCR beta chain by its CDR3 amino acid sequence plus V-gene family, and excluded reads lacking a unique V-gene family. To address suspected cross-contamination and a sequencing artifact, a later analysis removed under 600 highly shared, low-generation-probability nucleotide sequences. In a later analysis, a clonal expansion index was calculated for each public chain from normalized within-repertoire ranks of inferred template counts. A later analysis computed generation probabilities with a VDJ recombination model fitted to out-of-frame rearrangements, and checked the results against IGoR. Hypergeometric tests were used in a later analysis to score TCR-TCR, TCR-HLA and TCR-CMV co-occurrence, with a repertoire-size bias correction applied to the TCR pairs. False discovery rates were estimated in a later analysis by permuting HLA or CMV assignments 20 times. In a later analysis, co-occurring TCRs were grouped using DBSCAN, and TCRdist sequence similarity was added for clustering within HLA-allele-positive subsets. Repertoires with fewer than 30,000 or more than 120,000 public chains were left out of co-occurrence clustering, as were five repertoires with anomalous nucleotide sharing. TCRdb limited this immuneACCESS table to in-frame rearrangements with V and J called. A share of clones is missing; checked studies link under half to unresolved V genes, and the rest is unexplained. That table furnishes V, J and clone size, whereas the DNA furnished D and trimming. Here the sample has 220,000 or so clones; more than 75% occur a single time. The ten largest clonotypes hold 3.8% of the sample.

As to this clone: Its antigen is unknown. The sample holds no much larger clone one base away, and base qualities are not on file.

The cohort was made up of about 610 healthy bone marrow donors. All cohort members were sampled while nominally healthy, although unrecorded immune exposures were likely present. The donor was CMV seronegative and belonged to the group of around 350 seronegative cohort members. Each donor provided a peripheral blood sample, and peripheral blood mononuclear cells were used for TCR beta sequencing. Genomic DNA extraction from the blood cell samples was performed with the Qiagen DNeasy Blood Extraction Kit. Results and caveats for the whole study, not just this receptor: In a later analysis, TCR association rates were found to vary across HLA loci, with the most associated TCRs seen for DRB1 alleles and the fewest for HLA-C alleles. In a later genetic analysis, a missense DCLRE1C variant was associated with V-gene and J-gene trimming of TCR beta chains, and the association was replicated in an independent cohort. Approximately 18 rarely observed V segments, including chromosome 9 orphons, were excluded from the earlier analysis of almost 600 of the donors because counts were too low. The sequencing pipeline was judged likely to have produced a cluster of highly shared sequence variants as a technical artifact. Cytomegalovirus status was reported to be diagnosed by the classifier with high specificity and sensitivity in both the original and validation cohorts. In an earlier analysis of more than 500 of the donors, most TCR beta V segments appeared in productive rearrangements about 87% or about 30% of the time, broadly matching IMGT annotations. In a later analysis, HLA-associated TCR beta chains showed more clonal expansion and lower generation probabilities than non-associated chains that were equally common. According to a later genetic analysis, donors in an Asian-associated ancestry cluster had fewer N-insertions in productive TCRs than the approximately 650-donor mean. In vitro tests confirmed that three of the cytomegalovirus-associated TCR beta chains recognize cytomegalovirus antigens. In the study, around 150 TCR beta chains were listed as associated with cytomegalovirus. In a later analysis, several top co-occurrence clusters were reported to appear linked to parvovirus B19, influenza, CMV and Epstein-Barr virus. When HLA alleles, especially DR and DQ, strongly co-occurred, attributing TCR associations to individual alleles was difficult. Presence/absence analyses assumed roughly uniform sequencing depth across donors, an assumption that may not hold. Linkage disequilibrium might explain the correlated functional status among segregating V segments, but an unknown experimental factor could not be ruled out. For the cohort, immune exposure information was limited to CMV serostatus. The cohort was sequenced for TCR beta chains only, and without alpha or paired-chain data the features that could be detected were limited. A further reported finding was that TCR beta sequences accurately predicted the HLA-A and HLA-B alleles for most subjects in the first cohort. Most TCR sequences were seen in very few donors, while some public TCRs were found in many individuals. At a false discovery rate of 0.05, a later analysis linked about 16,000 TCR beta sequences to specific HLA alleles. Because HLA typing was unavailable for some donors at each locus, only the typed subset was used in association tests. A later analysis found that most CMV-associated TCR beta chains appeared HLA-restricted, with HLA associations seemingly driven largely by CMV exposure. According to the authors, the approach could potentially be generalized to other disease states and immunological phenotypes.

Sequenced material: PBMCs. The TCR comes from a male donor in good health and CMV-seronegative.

The DNA is TGTGCCAGCACCCCGACCCCTGGGGCTACGCAGTATTTT. This sequence encodes CASTPTPGATQYF. The sequence links TRBV7-2 to TRBJ2-3; the D region possibly corresponds to TRBD1 (5 bases align). From a lookup of the germline V gene, CDR1 and CDR2 are SGHTA and FQGNSA. The CDR3 sequence holds 13 residues, the cysteine and phenylalanine included. Just CDR3 DNA is preserved here, 39 bases in frame from base 1. V and J are truncated by 7 bases and 8 bases respectively, leaving an intervening sequence of 16 bases.